A selection of T cell receptor beta chains follows, all from one sample in a study of identical twins. One entry per CDR3 protein results from TCRdb running MiXCR on the 5' RACE reads. This sample carries about 700,000 distinct CDR3 sequences, under 9% of them seen once, and the ten largest clones take approximately 0.89%. The sample was also reused in another study, on yellow fever vaccine responses in identical twins.

The sequenced sample consisted of PBMCs. The receptors were gathered from a young woman in good health. Both conserved end residues are part of each CDR3. A D gene is named only where the DNA matches it firmly. A clone size is listed for some rows: how often the clone was seen (once, few, many), or a class if it is expanded.

v_gene,d_gene,j_gene,abundance,CDR3nt,CDR3aa
TRBV12-3/TRBV12-4,NA,TRBJ2-7,many,TGTGCCACGACGGACGGGATCTACGAGCAGTACTTC,CATTDGIYEQYF
TRBV6-2/TRBV6-3,NA,TRBJ2-7,few,TGTGCCAGCACTGACAGTCAAGCGCTTTACGAGCAGTACTTC,CASTDSQALYEQYF
TRBV3-1,NA,TRBJ2-4,few,TGTGCCAGCAGCCAAGCTTCAGTGGGGCTAAACATTCAGTACTTC,CASSQASVGLNIQYF
TRBV20-1,NA,TRBJ2-1,few,TGCAGTGCTAAGGAGGATGAGCAGTTCTTC,CSAKEDEQFF
TRBV20-1,TRBD1,TRBJ2-3,few,TGCAGTGCCACCGGGACAGGGGGTTGGAGCACAGATACGCAGTATTTT,CSATGTGGWSTDTQYF
TRBV28,NA,TRBJ2-5,many,TGTGCCAGCAGTCTACAGGGTAGGGAGACCCAGTACTTC,CASSLQGRETQYF
TRBV4-3,NA,TRBJ2-1,NA,TGCGCCAGCAGCCAAGCTGGAGCAGTTCCCTACAATGAGCAGTTCTTC,CASSQAGAVPYNEQFF
TRBV5-1,NA,TRBJ1-4,few,TGCGCCAGCAGATCGGGTGAAAAACTGTTTTTT,CASRSGEKLFF
TRBV7-2,TRBD1,TRBJ2-5,many,TGTGCCAGCACCCAAGGGACAGGGCGAGAGACCCAGTACTTC,CASTQGTGRETQYF
TRBV12-3/TRBV12-4,NA,TRBJ2-2,many,TGTGCCAGCAGCACAGGGAAGAACACCGGGGAGCTGTTTTTT,CASSTGKNTGELFF
TRBV12-3/TRBV12-4,TRBD1,TRBJ2-7,many,TGTGCCAGCAGTGGCCGGGACAGAGTCCCCTACGAGCAGTACTTC,CASSGRDRVPYEQYF
TRBV4-3,TRBD2,TRBJ2-7,few,TGCGCCAGCAGCCAAGATCGCCTAGCGGGAAACTACGAGCAGTACTTC,CASSQDRLAGNYEQYF
TRBV7-9,TRBD1,TRBJ2-7,NA,TGTGCCAGAAGCTTGTCCGACAGGGTCTACGAGCAGTACTTC,CARSLSDRVYEQYF
TRBV4-3,NA,TRBJ1-1,NA,TGCGCCAGCAGCCATGAGGTGGGGGGGGCGGCTGAAGCTTTCTTT,CASSHEVGGAAEAFF
TRBV5-1,NA,TRBJ2-5,many,TGCGCCAGCAGCTTCTCGGGGTTACAAGAGACCCAGTACTTC,CASSFSGLQETQYF
TRBV29-1,NA,TRBJ2-2,many,TGCAGCGTTGAAGTCCGGGACTTAGCCGGGGAGCTGTTTTTT,CSVEVRDLAGELFF
TRBV9,NA,TRBJ1-1,NA,TGTGCCAGCACACAAGACCACCACTCGGTTGAAGCTTTCTTT,CASTQDHHSVEAFF
TRBV27,NA,TRBJ1-1,few,TGTGCCAGCAGTTTGGAGGACTCGAACACTGAAGCTTTCTTT,CASSLEDSNTEAFF